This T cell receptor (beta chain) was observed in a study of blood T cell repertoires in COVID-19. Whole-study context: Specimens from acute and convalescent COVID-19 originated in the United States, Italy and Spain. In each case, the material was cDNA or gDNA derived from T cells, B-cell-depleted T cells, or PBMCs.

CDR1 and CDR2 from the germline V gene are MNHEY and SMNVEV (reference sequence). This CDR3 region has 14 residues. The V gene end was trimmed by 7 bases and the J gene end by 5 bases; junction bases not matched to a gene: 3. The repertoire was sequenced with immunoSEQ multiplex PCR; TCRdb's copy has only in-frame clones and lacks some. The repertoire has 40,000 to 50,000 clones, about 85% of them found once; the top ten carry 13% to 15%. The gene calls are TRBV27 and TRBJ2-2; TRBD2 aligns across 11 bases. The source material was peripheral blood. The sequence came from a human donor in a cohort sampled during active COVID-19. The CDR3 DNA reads TGTGCCAGCATAGCGGGAGGGAAGACCGGGGAGCTGTTTTTT. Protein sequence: CASIAGGKTGELFF.